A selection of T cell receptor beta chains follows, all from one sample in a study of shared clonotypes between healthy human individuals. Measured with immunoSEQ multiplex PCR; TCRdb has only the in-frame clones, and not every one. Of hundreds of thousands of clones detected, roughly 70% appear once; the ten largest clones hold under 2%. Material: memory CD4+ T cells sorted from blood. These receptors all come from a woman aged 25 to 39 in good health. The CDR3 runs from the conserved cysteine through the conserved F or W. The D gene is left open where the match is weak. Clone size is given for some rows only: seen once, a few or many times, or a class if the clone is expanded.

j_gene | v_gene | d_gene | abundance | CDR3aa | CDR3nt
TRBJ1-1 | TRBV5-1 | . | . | CANPTGWAGPEAFF | TGCGCCAACCCCACAGGCTGGGCCGGGCCTGAAGCTTTCTTT
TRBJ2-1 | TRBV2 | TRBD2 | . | CASSVASGSYHNEQFF | TGTGCCAGCAGTGTGGCTAGCGGGAGTTATCACAATGAGCAGTTCTTC
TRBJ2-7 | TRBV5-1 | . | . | CASSLVSGEQYF | TGCGCCAGCAGCTTGGTGTCGGGCGAGCAGTACTTC
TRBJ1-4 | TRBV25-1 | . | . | CASSELGGGAANEKLFF | TGTGCCAGCAGTGAATTGGGGGGAGGAGCCGCGAATGAAAAACTGTTTTTT
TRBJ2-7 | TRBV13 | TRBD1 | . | CASSVRQGGYEQYF | TGTGCCAGCAGCGTTCGACAGGGCGGCTACGAGCAGTACTTC
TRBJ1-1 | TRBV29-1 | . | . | CSVDPGNTEAFF | TGCAGCGTTGATCCGGGGAACACTGAAGCTTTCTTT
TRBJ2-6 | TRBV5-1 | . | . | CASSFGGGANVLTF | TGCGCCAGCAGCTTCGGAGGTGGGGCCAACGTCCTGACTTTC
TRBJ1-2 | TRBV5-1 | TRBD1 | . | CASSSSRQGGYGYTF | TGCGCCAGCAGCTCTAGCCGACAGGGGGGCTATGGCTACACCTTC
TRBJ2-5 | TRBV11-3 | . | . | CASSRRGNF | TGTGCCAGCAGCCGGAGGGGCAACTTC
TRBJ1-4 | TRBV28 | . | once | CASSWSLTSGSQKLFF | TGTGCCAGCAGCTGGAGTTTGACGTCGGGCTCTCAAAAACTGTTTTTT
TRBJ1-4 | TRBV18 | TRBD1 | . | CASSRRTGEKLFF | TGTGCCAGCTCACGACGGACAGGTGAAAAACTGTTTTTT
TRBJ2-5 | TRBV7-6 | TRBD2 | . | CASSLTLVAGGQRETQYF | TGTGCCAGCAGCCTCACTTTAGTAGCGGGAGGGCAACGAGAGACCCAGTACTTC
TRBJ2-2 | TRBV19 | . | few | CASSRVTNTGELFF | TGTGCCAGTAGTAGAGTGACGAACACCGGGGAGCTGTTTTTT
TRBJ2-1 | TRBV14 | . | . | CASSPIASYNEQFF | TGTGCCAGCAGCCCCATAGCCTCCTACAATGAGCAGTTCTTC
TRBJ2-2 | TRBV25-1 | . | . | CASSVQMRGLAGELFF | TGTGCCAGCAGTGTCCAGATGCGGGGGCTGGCCGGGGAGCTGTTTTTT
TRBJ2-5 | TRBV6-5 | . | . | CASKDRMDGETQYF | TGTGCCAGCAAAGACAGGATGGACGGAGAGACCCAGTACTTC
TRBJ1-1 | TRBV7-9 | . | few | CASSQDGPIRSEAFF | TGTGCCAGCAGCCAAGATGGTCCCATAAGATCCGAAGCTTTCTTT
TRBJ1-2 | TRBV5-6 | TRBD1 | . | CASSAGTVIPQNGYTF | TGTGCCAGCAGCGCCGGGACAGTCATTCCTCAGAATGGCTACACCTTC
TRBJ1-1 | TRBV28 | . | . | CASRFPGASEAFF | TGTGCCAGCCGCTTTCCGGGGGCCTCTGAAGCTTTCTTT
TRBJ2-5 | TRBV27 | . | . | CASRGKNRETQYF | TGTGCCAGCAGAGGCAAAAACCGGGAGACCCAGTACTTC
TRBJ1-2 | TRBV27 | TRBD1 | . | CASRISGGTGGGHGYTF | TGTGCCAGCCGAATATCGGGAGGGACAGGGGGCGGGCATGGCTACACCTTC
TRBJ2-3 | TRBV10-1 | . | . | CASSRDIGLFSDTQYF | TGCGCCAGCTCCCGGGACATAGGGCTATTCTCTGATACGCAGTATTTT
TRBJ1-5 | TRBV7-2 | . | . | CASSYSGTQNQPQHF | TGTGCCAGCAGTTATTCCGGGACACAAAATCAGCCCCAGCATTTT
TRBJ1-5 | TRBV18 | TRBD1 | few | CASSPPSQGVVRQPQHF | TGTGCCAGCTCACCACCTTCCCAGGGGGTGGTTCGACAGCCCCAGCATTTT
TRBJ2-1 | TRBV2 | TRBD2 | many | CASSEGVLASYNEQFF | TGTGCCAGCAGTGAAGGAGTACTAGCGTCCTACAATGAGCAGTTCTTC
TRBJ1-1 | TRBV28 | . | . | CASFLLGLGNTEAFF | TGTGCCAGCTTCTTGTTAGGTCTCGGGAACACTGAAGCTTTCTTT
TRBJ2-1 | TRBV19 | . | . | CASSIVGGVEQFF | TGTGCCAGTAGTATAGTGGGCGGGGTTGAGCAGTTCTTC
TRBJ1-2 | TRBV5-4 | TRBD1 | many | CASSPRDRGAATF | TGTGCCAGCAGCCCGCGGGACAGGGGAGCCGCCACCTTC
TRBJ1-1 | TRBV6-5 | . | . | CASSLEPQGEAFF | TGTGCCAGCAGCCTCGAGCCACAGGGTGAAGCTTTCTTT
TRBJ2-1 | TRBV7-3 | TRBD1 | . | CASSLTGQVTNEQFF | TGTGCCAGCAGCTTAACGGGACAGGTCACCAATGAGCAGTTCTTC
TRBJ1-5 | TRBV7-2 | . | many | CASSKDSLSDQPQHF | TGTGCCAGCAGCAAAGACAGTCTTTCGGACCAGCCCCAGCATTTT
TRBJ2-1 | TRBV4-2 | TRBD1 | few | CASSQAVGTGAYNEQFF | TGTGCCAGCAGCCAAGCGGTGGGGACAGGGGCCTACAATGAGCAGTTCTTC
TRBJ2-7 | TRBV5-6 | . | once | CASSLRRGAGWEQYF | TGTGCCAGCAGCCTCCGGCGGGGAGCAGGGTGGGAGCAGTACTTC
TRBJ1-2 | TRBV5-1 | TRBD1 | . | CASSFFGTDHGYTF | TGCGCCAGCAGCTTTTTCGGGACAGACCATGGCTACACCTTC
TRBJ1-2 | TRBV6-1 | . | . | CASSEAYYGYTF | TGTGCCAGCAGTGAAGCGTACTATGGCTACACCTTC
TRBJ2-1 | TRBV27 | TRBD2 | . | CASCSSGSHNEQFF | TGTGCCAGCTGCTCTAGCGGGAGTCACAATGAGCAGTTCTTC
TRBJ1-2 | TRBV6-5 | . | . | CASSYSGVHAGYGYTF | TGTGCCAGCAGTTACTCGGGAGTCCACGCCGGCTATGGCTACACCTTC
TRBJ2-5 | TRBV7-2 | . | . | CASSSPATLLQETQYF | TGTGCCAGCAGCTCCCCCGCCACTTTACTACAAGAGACCCAGTACTTC
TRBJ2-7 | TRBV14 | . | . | CASSQRWEKGEQYF | TGTGCCAGCAGCCAAAGGTGGGAGAAAGGCGAGCAGTACTTC
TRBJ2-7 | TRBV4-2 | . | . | CASSQAGPDHEQYF | TGTGCCAGCAGCCAAGCGGGACCGGACCACGAGCAGTACTTC
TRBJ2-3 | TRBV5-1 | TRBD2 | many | CASSLSSGSLDTQYF | TGCGCCAGCAGCTTGTCTAGCGGGAGTTTAGATACGCAGTATTTT
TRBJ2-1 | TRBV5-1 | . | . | CASSTFSRGRDEQFF | TGCGCCAGCAGCACCTTCTCCAGGGGAAGGGATGAGCAGTTCTTC
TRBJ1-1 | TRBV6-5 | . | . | CASSYSNTGNTEAFF | TGTGCCAGCAGTTACTCGAATACGGGGAACACTGAAGCTTTCTTT